What follows are 18 T cell receptor beta chains derived from one specimen sequenced in a study of a mutant IDH1 vaccine in newly diagnosed glioma. Stated time point: baseline, week 1 (first vaccination visit). Treatment reported: pre-vaccination baseline after standard-of-care therapy. TCRdb's copy holds only in-frame clones and misses some; the assay was immunoSEQ multiplex PCR. In the table there are 85,000 to 100,000 clones, around 80% of which are singletons. The sequencing used PBMCs, collected from a glioma patient treated with radiotherapy, temozolomide or both. The receptors were gathered from a man in his forties with glioma.

The chain uses TRBV9 and TRBJ1-3; TRBD1 matches 7 bases. V was clipped by 0 bases and J by 2 bases; unmatched bases: 2. Germline V gene lookup returns CDR1 SGDLS and CDR2 YYNGEE. This CDR3 region has 15 residues. CDR3 sequence (DNA): TGTGCCAGCAGCGTAGAGACAGGGACTGGAAACACCATATATTTT. The encoded protein is CASSVETGTGNTIYF.

The chain uses TRBV7-6 and TRBJ1-1; 8 nucleotides agree with TRBD1. V dropped 0 bases and J dropped 1; count of bases not matched to a gene: 1. The CDR3 runs 15 residues. Germline-derived CDR1 and CDR2 are SGHVS and FNYEAQ. CDR3 region: CASSLARGPNTEAFF. The CDR3 DNA reads TGTGCCAGCAGCTTAGCCAGGGGGCCGAACACTGAAGCTTTCTTT.

This sequence joins TRBV7-8 and TRBJ2-7, with 9 bases lining up with TRBD2. CDR1 and CDR2 from the germline V gene are SGHVS and FQNEAQ. The CDR3 loop spans 16 amino acids. The trim removed 5 bases at V and 5 bases at J, leaving 13 bases unmatched. The CDR3 region has the DNA TGTGCCAGCAGCCACAGCTATAGCGGGAGTGGGGACGAGCAGTACTTC. Translating it yields CASSHSYSGSGDEQYF.

The CDR3 region is CASSSLRGAGGYYGYTF. CDR3 DNA sequence: TGTGCCAGCAGTTCCCTGCGCGGGGCAGGGGGTTACTATGGCTACACCTTC. The chain uses TRBV28 and TRBJ1-2, with TRBD1 identical over 7 bases. The trim removed 4 bases at V and 3 bases at J, leaving 14 bases unmatched. CDR3 length equals 17 residues. Germline V gene lookup returns CDR1 MDHEN and CDR2 SYDVKM.

The rearrangement uses TRBV19 and TRBJ2-1; the match to TRBD1 covers 7 bases. The ends lost 3 bases at V and 15 bases at J; junction bases unmatched: 8. CDR3 length equals 12 residues. The germline gives CDR1 LNHDA, CDR2 SQIVND (reference sequence). The CDR3 region has the DNA TGTGCCAGTAGTATTTCCGACAGGGTTCCGTTCTTC. Amino acids: CASSISDRVPFF.

This clone was observed a handful of times. This rearrangement joins TRBV5-1 to TRBJ2-7; a possible D gene is TRBD1 (5 bases). Trimming took 5 bases from V and 5 from J, leaving 14 bases between them. This CDR3 is 13 amino acids long. Germline V gene sequence: CDR1 SGHRS, CDR2 YFSETQ. CDR3 DNA sequence: TGCGCCAGCAGGAGCTACCAGGGTAACGAGCAGTACTTC. Translating it yields CASRSYQGNEQYF.

This clone was seen just once. The chain couples TRBV5-1 to TRBJ1-1, with TRBD1 matching over 7 bases. With 4 bases clipped from V and 5 bases from J, the junction kept 11 bases outside the gene matches. CDR1 SGHRS and CDR2 YFSETQ come from the germline V gene. There are 15 residues in the CDR3. The CDR3 DNA reads TGCGCCAGCAGCACCCGACAGGGAGTGAGGACTGAAGCTTTCTTT. Translation gives CASSTRQGVRTEAFF.

J is TRBJ1-2 and V is TRBV5-8; D may be TRBD1 (5 bases). CDR3 size: 13 residues. The germline V gene has CDR1 SGHTS and CDR2 YDEGEE. The V end lost 0 bases, the J end lost 8 bases, and 11 bases lay between the germline ends. The DNA of the CDR3 is TGTGCCAGCAGCTTGGTCCAGGGAGGCGGCTACACCTTC. As protein: CASSLVQGGGYTF.

The chain recombines TRBV15 with TRBJ1-5; 8 nucleotides agree with TRBD1. V lost 0 bases and J lost 0; bases outside the gene matches: 13. The CDR3 runs 20 residues. The germline gives CDR1 LNHNV, CDR2 YYDKDF (reference sequence). As DNA, the CDR3 is TGTGCCACCAGCAGAGATAACCGGGGCCAGGGGGCTGGTAGCAATCAGCCCCAGCATTTT. This encodes CATSRDNRGQGAGSNQPQHF.

The chain uses TRBV7-6 and TRBJ2-2; D not resolved. Trimming removed 3 bases from V and 4 bases from J, with 6 bases in between. Germline CDR1 is SGHVS and CDR2 is FNYEAQ. This CDR3 region has 13 residues. CDR3 DNA sequence: TGTGCCAGCAGCTTCCTACCCACCGGGGAGCTGTTTTTT. Its protein product is CASSFLPTGELFF.

V and J are TRBV20-1 and TRBJ2-7, with D hard to call. This CDR3 spans 11 amino acids. The V gene lost 3 bases and the J gene lost 7 bases, with 10 bases spanning the gap. Germline CDR1 and CDR2: DFQATT and SNEGSKA (reference sequence). This chain's CDR3 is CSARSPAEQYF. DNA of the CDR3: TGCAGTGCTAGGTCCCCGGCTGAGCAGTACTTC.

The chain carries TRBV4-2 and TRBJ2-6; no reliable D call. V shed 4 bases and J shed 0 bases, with 10 bases lying between them. Germline V gives CDR1 LGHNA, CDR2 YNFKEQ. The CDR3 totals 16 residues. In DNA form, the CDR3 reads TGTGCCAGCAGCCTTCCATTAAGCTCTGGGGCCAACGTCCTGACTTTC. It is translated as CASSLPLSSGANVLTF.

This clone was counted between two and nine times. CDR3 bases: TGTGCCAGCAGCTTAGAACAGGGTTGGACAGATACGCAGTATTTT. Its translation: CASSLEQGWTDTQYF. The chain joins TRBV11-1 to TRBJ2-3, with D possibly TRBD1 on 6 matching bases. With 1 base removed from V and 3 bases from J, the gap between germline ends came to 11 bases. The CDR3 has 15 residues. Germline V gives CDR1 SGHAT, CDR2 FQDESV (reference sequence).

J is TRBJ2-2 and V is TRBV5-6; D uncertain. The CDR3 runs 13 residues. Germline V gene lookup returns CDR1 SGHDT and CDR2 YYEEEE. The V gene lost 0 bases and the J gene lost 4 bases, with 4 bases spanning the gap. The CDR3 DNA reads TGTGCCAGCAGCTTGGGGGGCACCGGGGAGCTGTTTTTT. Protein: CASSLGGTGELFF.

The rearrangement joins TRBV10-3 to TRBJ1-5; TRBD1 matches at 9 bases. The V segment lost 6 bases and the J segment 4 bases; nucleotides outside the gene matches: 10. The CDR3 has 16 residues. Germline V lookup: CDR1 ENHRY, CDR2 SYGVKD. CDR3 protein: CAISSPGQGLNQPQHF. The DNA of the CDR3 is TGTGCCATCAGCTCACCGGGACAGGGCCTAAATCAGCCCCAGCATTTT.

This sequence joins TRBV29-1 and TRBJ2-7; D unclear. This CDR3 has 10 amino acids. Germline V gene sequence: CDR1 SQVTM, CDR2 ANQGSEA. Deletions cut 4 bases from V and 5 bases from J, with 6 bases between. The CDR3 spells CSVVDNEQYF. Written as DNA, the CDR3 is TGCAGCGTTGTAGATAACGAGCAGTACTTC.

J is TRBJ1-1 and V is TRBV29-1, with D tentatively TRBD1 (6 bases). Trimming removed 3 bases at V and 7 bases at J, with 9 bases between. Germline loops: CDR1 SQVTM, CDR2 ANQGSEA. The CDR3 runs 11 residues. This CDR3 is CSVDKGHEAFF. Here the CDR3 DNA reads TGCAGCGTTGATAAGGGACATGAAGCTTTCTTT.

The V gene is TRBV9, the J gene TRBJ2-5, with TRBD1 as a possible D gene (6 bases). Trimming removed 2 bases from V and 2 bases from J, with 13 bases in between. The CDR3 consists of 15 residues. Looked up from germline, CDR1 is SGDLS and CDR2 is YYNGEE. The CDR3 DNA reads TGTGCCAGCAGCGTTGGACAGACCCGACAAGAGACCCAGTACTTC. This codes for CASSVGQTRQETQYF. The full variable domain, in which reference TRBV9 and TRBJ2-5 provide the parts outside the CDR3, is DSGVTQTPKHLITATGQRVTLRCSPRSGDLSVYWYQQSLDQGLQFLIQYYNGEERAKGNILERFSAQQFPDLHSELNLSSLELGDSALYFCASSVGQTRQETQYFGPGTRLLVL.